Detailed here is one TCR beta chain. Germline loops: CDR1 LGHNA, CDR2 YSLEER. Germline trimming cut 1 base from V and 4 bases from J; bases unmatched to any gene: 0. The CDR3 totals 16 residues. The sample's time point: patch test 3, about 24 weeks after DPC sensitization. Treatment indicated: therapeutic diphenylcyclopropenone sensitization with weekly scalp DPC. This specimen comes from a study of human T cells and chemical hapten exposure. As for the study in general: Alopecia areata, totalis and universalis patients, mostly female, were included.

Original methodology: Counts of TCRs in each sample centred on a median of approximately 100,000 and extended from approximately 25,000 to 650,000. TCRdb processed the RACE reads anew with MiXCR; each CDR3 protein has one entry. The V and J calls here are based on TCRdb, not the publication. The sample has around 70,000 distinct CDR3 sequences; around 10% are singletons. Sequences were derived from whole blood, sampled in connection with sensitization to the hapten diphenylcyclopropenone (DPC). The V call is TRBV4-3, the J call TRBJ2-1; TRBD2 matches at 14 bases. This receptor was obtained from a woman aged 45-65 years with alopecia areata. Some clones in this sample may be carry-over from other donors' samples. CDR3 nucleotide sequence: TGCGCCAGCAGCCAAGGACTAGCGGGAGGGTACAATGAGCAGTTCTTC. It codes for CASSQGLAGGYNEQFF.